The 14 T cell receptor beta chains below come from one sample, sequenced in a study of control samples from healthy donors and cancer patients. This table comes from immunoSEQ multiplex PCR, and its TCRdb copy is limited to in-frame clones, with some not included. The sample consists of some 100,000 clones, 80% to 90% of them appearing once. Sample: blood. The receptors shown here come from a man aged 25 to 40 in good health.

The genes are TRBV6-5 and TRBJ2-3; perhaps TRBD1 as D (6 bases). Germline-derived CDR1 and CDR2 are MNHEY and SVGAGI. This CDR3 has 15 amino acids. V shed 2 bases and J shed 2 bases, with 11 bases lying between them. CDR3: CASSYTGQPTDTQYF. CDR3 DNA sequence: TGTGCCAGCAGTTACACCGGACAGCCCACAGATACGCAGTATTTT.

The chain uses TRBV28 and TRBJ2-3, with a tentative D call TRBD1 (6 bases). V lost 5 bases, J lost 2 bases, and 14 bases lay in between. Germline V gives CDR1 MDHEN, CDR2 SYDVKM. This CDR3 contains 15 residues. This CDR3 reads CASSRDTSFTDTQYF. The CDR3 DNA reads as TGTGCCAGCAGTAGGGACACGTCTTTCACAGATACGCAGTATTTT.

The J gene is TRBJ2-5, the V gene TRBV19, with a weak D call TRBD1 (5 bases). CDR1 and CDR2 (germline): LNHDA, SQIVND (reference sequence). The CDR3 is 13 amino acids. V was clipped by 9 bases and J by 5 bases, with 16 bases between them. The CDR3 spells CASSRAPGETQYF. The CDR3 coding sequence is TGTGCCAGCTCCCGGGCCCCAGGGGAGACCCAGTACTTC.

The chain links TRBV29-1 to TRBJ1-5; 8 nucleotides agree with TRBD1. The junction had 3 bases not matched to a gene; V was cut back by 6 bases and J by 5 bases. Germline V CDR1 and CDR2: SQVTM, ANQGSEA. This CDR3 is built from 12 residues. CDR3 sequence reads: CSVGQGDQPQHF. CDR3 in DNA: TGCAGCGTAGGACAGGGAGATCAGCCCCAGCATTTT.

The chain couples TRBV2 to TRBJ2-1; D call uncertain. The germline V gene has CDR1 SNHLY and CDR2 FYNNEI. The CDR3 loop spans 13 amino acids. V lost 0 bases, J lost 5 bases, and 5 bases lay in between. The CDR3 DNA reads as TGTGCCAGCAGTGAAGCGCGAGACAATGAGCAGTTCTTC. This translates into CASSEARDNEQFF.

The genes are TRBV28 and TRBJ2-3, with D possibly matching TRBD2 (6 bases). Trimming removed 7 bases at V and 2 bases at J, with 13 bases between. Germline CDR1 is MDHEN and CDR2 is SYDVKM. The CDR3 length is 14 residues. The CDR3 DNA follows: TGTGCCAGCAATCAACTAGCAAACACAGATACGCAGTATTTT. Translation gives CASNQLANTDTQYF.

J is TRBJ2-1 and V is TRBV7-6; 7 bases are shared with TRBD2. The germline V gene has CDR1 SGHVS and CDR2 FNYEAQ. Trimming at V came to 4 bases and at J to 0 bases, leaving 3 bases not matched to a gene. The CDR3 totals 15 residues. CDR3 in DNA: TGTGCCAGCAGCTGGCGGACTAGCTCCTACAATGAGCAGTTCTTC. It translates to CASSWRTSSYNEQFF.

J is TRBJ2-4 and V is TRBV7-9; tentative D call: TRBD2 (6 bases). The germline V gene has CDR1 SEHNR and CDR2 FQNEAQ (reference sequence). V was clipped by 10 bases and J by 2 bases, with 12 bases between them. This CDR3 has 13 residues. CDR3 DNA sequence: TGTGCCACTTCGGGGGATTCCAAAAACATTCAGTACTTC. As protein: CATSGDSKNIQYF.

This chain links TRBV6-5 with TRBJ2-7; 7 nucleotides align to TRBD1. The V gene end was trimmed by 2 bases and the J gene end by 2 bases; junction bases not matched to a gene: 6. The germline gives CDR1 MNHEY, CDR2 SVGAGI. The CDR3 length is 15 residues. The CDR3 sequence: CASSYPETGPYEQYF. CDR3 coding DNA: TGTGCCAGCAGTTACCCTGAGACAGGGCCCTACGAGCAGTACTTC.

The genes are TRBV19 and TRBJ1-4; unclear D gene. CDR1 and CDR2 (germline): LNHDA, SQIVND (reference sequence). V was clipped by 5 bases and J by 7 bases, with 14 bases between them. The CDR3 consists of 14 residues. In nucleotides, the CDR3 is TGTGCCAGTAGTCCCCAGAGGGAAGGTGAAAAACTGTTTTTT. Residues: CASSPQREGEKLFF.

The genes are TRBV6-5 and TRBJ1-4, with D perhaps TRBD1 (5 bases). V shed 11 bases and J shed 8 bases, with 18 bases lying between them. CDR1 is MNHEY and CDR2 is SVGAGI in the germline V gene. The CDR3 runs to 13 residues. Here the CDR3 reads CAVQSRGREKLFF. The CDR3 region has the DNA TGTGCCGTCCAGTCGAGGGGACGCGAAAAACTGTTTTTT.

V and J are TRBV24-1 and TRBJ1-6; TRBD1 agrees at 8 bases. Germline lookup yields CDR1 KGHDR and CDR2 SFDVKD. The CDR3 is 13 residues long. Trimming removed 7 bases from V and 5 bases from J; junction bases left unmatched: 0. The CDR3 reads CATRGQDNSPLHF. The CDR3 DNA follows: TGTGCCACCAGGGGACAGGATAATTCACCCCTCCACTTT.

The CDR3 spells CASSIRRQETQYF. The CDR3, as DNA: TGTGCCAGTAGTATCCGGAGACAAGAGACCCAGTACTTC. V is TRBV19 and J is TRBJ2-5; D gene ambiguous. Trimming took 3 bases from V and 2 from J, leaving 7 bases between them. This CDR3 comprises 13 residues. CDR1 and CDR2 from the germline V gene are LNHDA and SQIVND (reference sequence).

V and J are TRBV18 and TRBJ1-1; D possibly corresponds to TRBD1 (5 bases). V was shortened by 4 bases and J by 0 bases, with 12 bases between the two germline ends. The germline V gene has CDR1 KGHSH and CDR2 LQKENI. CDR3 length: 15 amino acids. DNA of the CDR3: TGTGCCAGCTCACAAGCAGGGCAGTTGAACACTGAAGCTTTCTTT. Its translation is CASSQAGQLNTEAFF.